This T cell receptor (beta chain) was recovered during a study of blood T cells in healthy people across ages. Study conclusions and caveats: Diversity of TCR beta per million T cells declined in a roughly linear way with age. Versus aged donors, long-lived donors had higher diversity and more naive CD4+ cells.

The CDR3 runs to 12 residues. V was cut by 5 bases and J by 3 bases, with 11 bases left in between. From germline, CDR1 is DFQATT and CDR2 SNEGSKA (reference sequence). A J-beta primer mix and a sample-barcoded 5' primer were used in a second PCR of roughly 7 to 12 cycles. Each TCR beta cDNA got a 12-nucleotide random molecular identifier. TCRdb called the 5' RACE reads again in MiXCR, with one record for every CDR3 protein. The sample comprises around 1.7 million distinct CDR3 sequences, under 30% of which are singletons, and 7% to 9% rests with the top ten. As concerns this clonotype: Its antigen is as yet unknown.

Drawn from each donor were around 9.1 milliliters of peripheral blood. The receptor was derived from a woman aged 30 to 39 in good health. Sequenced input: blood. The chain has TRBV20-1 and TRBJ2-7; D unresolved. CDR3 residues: CSALLGNYEQYF. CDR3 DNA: TGCAGTGCTCTTCTTGGGAACTACGAGCAGTACTTC.